This record concerns one TCR beta chain sequence. The data are from a study of T-cell reconstitution after alpha-beta-depleted transplantation in children. Preparation of the TCRbeta library used unique molecular identifiers. TCRdb analysed the PCR reads with MiXCR anew, one entry per CDR3 protein. The sample lists 500,000 or so distinct CDR3 sequences, about 31% occurring once. The receptor's source is a human donor who donated a stem cell graft to a child with aplastic anemia. Sequenced material: PBMCs from the stem cell graft donor, taken from the stem cell graft.

Written as DNA, the CDR3 is TGTGCCAGCAGTCCCACGGGACAGGGGGTTTACGAGCAGTACTTC. Translated: CASSPTGQGVYEQYF. The V and J genes are TRBV12-3 or TRBV12-4 and TRBJ2-7; TRBD1 matches at 11 bases. After removal of 5 bases from V and 4 bases from J, the junction contained 7 bases not matched to a gene. This CDR3 has 15 amino acids.